This TCR beta chain was recovered during a study of shared clonotypes between healthy human individuals. V was shortened by 2 bases and J by 6 bases, with 17 bases between the two germline ends. Germline lookup yields CDR1 KGHSH and CDR2 LQKENI. This CDR3 contains 15 residues. Generated by immunoSEQ multiplex PCR, the TCRdb table keeps only in-frame clones and is missing some. Of roughly 1,500,000 clones detected, less than 99% appear once; the ten largest clones hold about 0.4%. Study-wide results and caveats: What rarefaction showed was incomplete sorted-subset sequencing despite large depth. Sharing across four donors was highest in naive CD4 (roughly 5%) and lowest in memory CD8 (roughly 0.4%).

Remarks on this clone: Its specificity is unknown.

The TCR originated in a man aged 30 to 45 in good health. V and J are TRBV18 and TRBJ2-7, with D tentatively TRBD1 (5 bases). What was sequenced was naive CD4+ T cells sorted from blood. As for subset: CD45RA+ positively selected. CDR3 in amino acids: CASSPIGARSVEQYF. The DNA for the CDR3 is TGTGCCAGCTCACCAATTGGGGCCCGTTCGGTCGAGCAGTACTTC.